This TCR beta chain was profiled in a study of blood T cells in healthy people across ages. A J-beta primer mix and a sample-barcoded 5' primer were used in a second PCR of about 7 to 11 cycles. Using its own MiXCR run on the 5' RACE reads, TCRdb lists one record per CDR3 protein. This table has some 1,800,000 distinct CDR3 sequences, about two fifths appearing once. This sequence originates from a human donor in good health. The sample consisted of blood.

The CDR3 DNA is TGTGCCAGCACCACAACGGCTCGAAATAGGGACGCGGGCTACAATGAGCAGTTCTTC. It encodes CASTTTARNRDAGYNEQFF. V and J are TRBV7-9 and TRBJ2-1; D could derive from TRBD1 or TRBD2 (5 bases each). The CDR3 has 19 residues. V was trimmed by 7 bases and J by 3 bases, leaving 28 bases between them. Germline CDR1 is SEHNR and CDR2 is FQNEAQ (reference sequence).